This T cell receptor (beta chain) originates from a study of graft-versus-host responses after intestinal transplantation. The CDR3 is 15 amino acids. V gave up 4 bases and J gave up 4 bases; unmatched junction bases: 5. The germline gives CDR1 MDHEN, CDR2 SYDVKM. A word on this clone: Its antigen is undetermined.

Measured with immunoSEQ multiplex PCR; TCRdb has only the in-frame clones, and not every one. The data show about 51,000 clones, roughly 90% seen once. The sequences come from unstimulated CD4+ T cells sorted from spleen or lymph node cells, collected before transplant. The receptor's source is a human donor who was the organ donor for an intestinal transplant. The rearrangement joins TRBV28 to TRBJ2-3; 10 nucleotides line up with TRBD2. CDR3 in amino acids: CASSSSGRAPDTQYF. CDR3 coding DNA: TGTGCCAGCAGTTCAAGCGGGAGGGCCCCAGATACGCAGTATTTT.